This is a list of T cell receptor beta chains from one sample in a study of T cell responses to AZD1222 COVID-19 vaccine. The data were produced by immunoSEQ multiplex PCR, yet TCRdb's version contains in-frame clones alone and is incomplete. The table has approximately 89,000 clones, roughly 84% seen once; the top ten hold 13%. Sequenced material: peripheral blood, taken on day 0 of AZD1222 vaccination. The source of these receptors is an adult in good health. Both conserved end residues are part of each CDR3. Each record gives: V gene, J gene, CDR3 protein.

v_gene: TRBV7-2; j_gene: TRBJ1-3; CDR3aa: CASSLGTGFGNTIYF
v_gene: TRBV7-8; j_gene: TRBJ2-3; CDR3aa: CASSPDTGTDTQYF
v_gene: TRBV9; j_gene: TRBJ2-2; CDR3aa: CASSFRTGGPGELFF
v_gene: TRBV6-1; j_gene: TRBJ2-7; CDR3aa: CASSERRPGTGGSEQYF
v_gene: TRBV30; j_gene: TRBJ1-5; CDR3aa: CAWRGNSNQPQHF
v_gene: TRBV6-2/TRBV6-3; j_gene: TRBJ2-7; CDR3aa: CASSGIRVPPYEQYF
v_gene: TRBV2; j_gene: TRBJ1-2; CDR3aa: CASRGLNYGYTF
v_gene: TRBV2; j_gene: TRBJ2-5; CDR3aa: CASSDWSGLLSRAQYF
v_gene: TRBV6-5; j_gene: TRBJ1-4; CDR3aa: CASSRQEGLVEKLFF
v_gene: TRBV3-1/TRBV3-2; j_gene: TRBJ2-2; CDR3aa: CASSQVANTGELFF
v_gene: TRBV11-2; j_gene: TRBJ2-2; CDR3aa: CASSRTSRNTGELFF
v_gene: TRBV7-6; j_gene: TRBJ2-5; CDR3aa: CASSLTGASQETQYF
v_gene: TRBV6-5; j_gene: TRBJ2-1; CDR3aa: CARSKDGYNEQFF
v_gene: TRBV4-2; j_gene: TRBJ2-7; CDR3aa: CASSPRQGGYF
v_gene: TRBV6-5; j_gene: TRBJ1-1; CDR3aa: CASTSGLGKERRAFF
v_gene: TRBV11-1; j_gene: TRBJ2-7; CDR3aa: CASSLASGGAGYEQYF
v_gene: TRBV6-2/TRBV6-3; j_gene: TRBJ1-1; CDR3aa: CASSPSYRLANTEAFF
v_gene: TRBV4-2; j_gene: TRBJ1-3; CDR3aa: CASSQEEVGGGRISSGNTIYF
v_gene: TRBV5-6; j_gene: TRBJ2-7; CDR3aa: CASISQAGAYEQYF
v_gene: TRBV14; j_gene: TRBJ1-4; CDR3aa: CASSQDTAGAEKLFF
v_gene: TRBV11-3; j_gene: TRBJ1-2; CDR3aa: CASSLDSRGRGYTF